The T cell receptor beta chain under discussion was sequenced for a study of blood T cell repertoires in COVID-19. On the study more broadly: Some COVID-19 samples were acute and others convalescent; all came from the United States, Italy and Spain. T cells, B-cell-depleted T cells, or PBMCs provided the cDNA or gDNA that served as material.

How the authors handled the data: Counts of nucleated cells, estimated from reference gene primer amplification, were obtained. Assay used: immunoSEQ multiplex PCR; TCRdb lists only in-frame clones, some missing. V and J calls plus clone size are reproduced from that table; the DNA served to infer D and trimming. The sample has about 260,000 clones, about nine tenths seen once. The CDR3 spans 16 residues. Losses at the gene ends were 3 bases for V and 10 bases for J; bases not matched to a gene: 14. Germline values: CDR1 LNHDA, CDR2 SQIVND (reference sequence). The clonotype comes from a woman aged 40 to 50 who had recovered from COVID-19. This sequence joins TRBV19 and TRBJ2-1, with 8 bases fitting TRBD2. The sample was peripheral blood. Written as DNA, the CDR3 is TGTGCCAGTAGTATCTTTCTTAAGCGGGGGCACAGGGAGCAGTTCTTC. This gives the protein CASSIFLKRGHREQFF.